These 9 T cell receptor beta chains were sequenced from one sample in a study of human T cells and chemical hapten exposure. The time point here: patch test 1, 2 weeks after DPC sensitization. Stated treatment: therapeutic diphenylcyclopropenone sensitization with weekly scalp DPC. TCRdb passed the RACE reads through MiXCR, listing each CDR3 protein once. Among about 380,000 distinct CDR3 sequences, 4.8% were seen once, and the ten largest hold under 3%. The sequencing used whole blood, collected in connection with sensitization to the hapten diphenylcyclopropenone (DPC). The receptor set was obtained from a woman between 45 and 65 years old with alopecia areata. Some clones in this sample may be carry-over from other donors' samples.

There are a few counts of this clonotype. The CDR3: CSAPWTSGGTDTQYF. As DNA, the CDR3 is TGCAGTGCTCCCTGGACTAGCGGGGGGACAGATACGCAGTATTTT. The V and J genes are TRBV20-1 and TRBJ2-3; 14 bases are shared with TRBD2. From germline, CDR1 is DFQATT and CDR2 SNEGSKA (reference sequence). V lost 5 bases, J lost 3 bases, and 4 bases stayed unmatched. CDR3 size: 15 residues.

There are many counts of this clonotype. The chain is built from TRBV7-2 and TRBJ1-2; D perhaps matches TRBD1 (5 bases). Trimming stripped 3 bases from V and 6 bases from J, with 11 bases between. The CDR3 length is 13 residues. The germline CDR1 and CDR2 sequences are SGHTA and FQGNSA. In DNA form, the CDR3 reads TGTGCCAGCAGCTTGGATTTGGGGGATGGCTACACCTTC. Amino acid sequence: CASSLDLGDGYTF.

This clonotype was seen at least ten times. V gene TRBV27 combines with J gene TRBJ2-3; D is unresolved. The CDR3 runs to 13 residues. V lost 5 bases and J lost 2, with 8 bases in between. Germline V gene data show CDR1 as MNHEY and CDR2 as SMNVEV (reference sequence). In DNA form, the CDR3 reads TGTGCCAGCAGTCCCCCCCACACAGATACGCAGTATTTT. Its protein product is CASSPPHTDTQYF.

This clonotype was seen many times. V and J are TRBV18 and TRBJ2-7; TRBD2 agrees at 8 bases. CDR1 and CDR2 from the germline V gene are KGHSH and LQKENI. The CDR3 sequence is 16 residues long. Unmatched junction bases numbered 7, after V lost 1 base and J lost 2 bases. The CDR3 region has the DNA TGTGCCAGCTCACCACTTAGGGGTAGCGGGACCTACGAGCAGTACTTC. Its protein is CASSPLRGSGTYEQYF. The full variable domain, completed using reference TRBV18 and TRBJ2-7, is NAGVMQNPRHLVRRRGQEARLRCSPMKGHSHVYWYRQLPEEGLKFMVYLQKENIIDESGMPKERFSAEFPKEGPSILRIQQVVRGDSAAYFCASSPLRGSGTYEQYFGPGTRLTVT.

This clonotype was recorded many times. The chain has TRBV6-1 and TRBJ1-3; D remains unclear. V was pared by 2 bases and J by 0 bases, with 8 bases between. This CDR3 contains 15 residues. Germline V gene data show CDR1 as MNHNS and CDR2 as SASEGT. The CDR3 DNA reads TGTGCCAGCAGTGAACTGAACCTCTCTGGAAACACCATATATTTT. The encoded protein is CASSELNLSGNTIYF.

This clonotype was found many times. The chain recombines TRBV12-3 or TRBV12-4 with TRBJ2-2, with D unclear. Trimming left V 7 bases short and J 4 bases short, with 16 bases between. The CDR3 runs to 15 residues. The CDR3 bases are TGTGCCAGCACCCTAGACTGGGGATCCACCGGGGAGCTGTTTTTT. Amino acids: CASTLDWGSTGELFF.

This clonotype was detected ten times or more. V gene TRBV18 combines with J gene TRBJ1-1; 8 positions agree with TRBD1. The V gene end was trimmed by 3 bases and the J gene end by 6 bases; junction bases not matched to a gene: 6. In germline, CDR1 is KGHSH, CDR2 LQKENI. The CDR3 is 14 amino acids. CDR3 amino acids: CASSPFRGHSEAFF. The DNA of the CDR3 is TGTGCCAGCTCACCTTTCAGGGGGCACTCTGAAGCTTTCTTT.

This clonotype was found many times. J is TRBJ2-7 and V is TRBV28, with TRBD1 identical over 9 bases. V shed 5 bases and J 5 bases; nucleotides not matched to a gene: 7. The V gene's germline CDR1 is MDHEN and CDR2 SYDVKM. The CDR3 runs 14 residues. CDR3 coding DNA: TGTGCCAGCAGTCCCGGGACAGGGCCCCACGAGCAGTACTTC. It encodes CASSPGTGPHEQYF.

This clonotype was detected ten times or more. CDR3 nucleotides: TGTGCCAGCAGTTTACAGGACGGGGAGCTGTTTTTT. This encodes CASSLQDGELFF. J is TRBJ2-2 and V is TRBV28; no clear D gene. V lost 2 bases and J 7 bases, leaving 5 bases between the germline ends. Germline values: CDR1 MDHEN, CDR2 SYDVKM. This CDR3 region has 12 residues.